This T cell receptor beta chain is from a study of blood T cell repertoires in COVID-19. Study overall: Whether acute or convalescent, the COVID-19 samples came from the United States, Italy and Spain. T cells, B-cell-depleted T cells, or PBMCs supplied cDNA or gDNA.

With V trimmed by 6 bases and J by 0 bases, 15 bases remained unmatched. This CDR3 is built from 19 residues. Germline CDR1 reads MNHEY; CDR2 reads SVGEGT. Under the authors' procedure: Amplification of reference gene primers provided the estimated nucleated cell counts. Libraries were prepared by immunoSEQ multiplex PCR; TCRdb keeps only in-frame clonotypes and omits some of them. That table furnishes V, J and clone size, whereas the DNA furnished D and trimming. The sample carries under 300,000 clones, 82% recorded once. In this sample, this clone turned up once. This sequence joins TRBV6-2 or TRBV6-3 and TRBJ2-1, with TRBD2 identical over 9 bases. The receptor was derived from a woman aged 18-29 years with acute or convalescent COVID-19. Source material: peripheral blood. DNA for the CDR3: TGTGCCAGCAGCCCGCCGGGACTAGCTTCCCTCTCCTCCTACAATGAGCAGTTCTTC. This codes for CASSPPGLASLSSYNEQFF.